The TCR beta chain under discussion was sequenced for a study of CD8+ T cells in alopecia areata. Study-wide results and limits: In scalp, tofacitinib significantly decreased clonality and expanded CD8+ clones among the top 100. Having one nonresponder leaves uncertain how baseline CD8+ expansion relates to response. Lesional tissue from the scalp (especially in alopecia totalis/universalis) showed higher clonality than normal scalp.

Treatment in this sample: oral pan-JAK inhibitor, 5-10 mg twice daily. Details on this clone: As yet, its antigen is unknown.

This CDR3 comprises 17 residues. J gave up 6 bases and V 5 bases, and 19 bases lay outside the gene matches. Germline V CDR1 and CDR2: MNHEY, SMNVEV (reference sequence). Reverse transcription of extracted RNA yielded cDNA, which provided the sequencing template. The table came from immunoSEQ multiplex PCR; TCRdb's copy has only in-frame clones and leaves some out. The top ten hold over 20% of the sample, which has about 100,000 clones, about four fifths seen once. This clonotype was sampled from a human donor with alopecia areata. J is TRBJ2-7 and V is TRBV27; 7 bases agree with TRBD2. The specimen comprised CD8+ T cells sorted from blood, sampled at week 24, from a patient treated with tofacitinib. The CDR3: CASSPRGDYGYGAEQYF. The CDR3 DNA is TGTGCCAGCAGTCCCCGCGGGGACTACGGCTACGGGGCCGAGCAGTACTTC.